The T cell receptor (beta chain) described here comes from a study of CD8+ T cells in alopecia areata. Across the whole study: Tofacitinib therapy lasting 6 to 18 months was followed by 6 months off drug.

After isolation, RNA underwent reverse transcription to generate cDNA as the sequencing template. TCRdb keeps only in-frame clones here, not all; method: immunoSEQ multiplex PCR. The sample lists fewer than 250,000 clones, roughly two fifths occurring once. Specified treatment: oral pan-JAK inhibitor, 5-10 mg twice daily. Specimens obtained from alopecia areata patients comprised lesional scalp punch biopsies and peripheral blood. The CDR3 has 13 amino acids. Losses at the gene ends were 6 bases for V and 2 bases for J; bases not matched to a gene: 3. Germline V CDR1 and CDR2: MGHRA, YSYEKL. V and J are TRBV4-1 and TRBJ1-1; 7 positions agree with TRBD1. The source is a human donor with alopecia areata. The sample was CD4+ T cells sorted from blood, taken at approximately week 30, from a patient treated with tofacitinib. The CDR3 spells CASRRTGNTEAFF. In DNA form, the CDR3 reads TGCGCCAGCAGGCGGACAGGAAACACTGAAGCTTTCTTT.